This TCR beta chain was identified during a study of T-cell reconstitution after alpha-beta-depleted transplantation in children. V trimming: 5 bases; J trimming: 3 bases; junction bases outside the gene matches: 10. This CDR3 region has 15 residues. The V gene's germline CDR1 is MNHNS and CDR2 SASEGT. For TCRbeta, the library was prepared with unique molecular identifiers. TCRdb re-called the PCR reads through MiXCR, storing one row per CDR3 protein. Of some 350,000 distinct CDR3 sequences listed, 10% to 13% were seen once; the top ten hold 2% to 2.5%. The input for sequencing was PBMCs from the stem cell graft donor, taken from the stem cell graft. The chain carries TRBV6-1 and TRBJ2-7, with 7 nucleotides matching TRBD2. The receptor's source is a human donor who donated a stem cell graft to a child with acute lymphoblastic leukemia. The DNA for the CDR3 is TGTGCCAGCAGTAGGCGGAGCGGGACCATCTACGAGCAGTACTTC. It specifies CASSRRSGTIYEQYF.